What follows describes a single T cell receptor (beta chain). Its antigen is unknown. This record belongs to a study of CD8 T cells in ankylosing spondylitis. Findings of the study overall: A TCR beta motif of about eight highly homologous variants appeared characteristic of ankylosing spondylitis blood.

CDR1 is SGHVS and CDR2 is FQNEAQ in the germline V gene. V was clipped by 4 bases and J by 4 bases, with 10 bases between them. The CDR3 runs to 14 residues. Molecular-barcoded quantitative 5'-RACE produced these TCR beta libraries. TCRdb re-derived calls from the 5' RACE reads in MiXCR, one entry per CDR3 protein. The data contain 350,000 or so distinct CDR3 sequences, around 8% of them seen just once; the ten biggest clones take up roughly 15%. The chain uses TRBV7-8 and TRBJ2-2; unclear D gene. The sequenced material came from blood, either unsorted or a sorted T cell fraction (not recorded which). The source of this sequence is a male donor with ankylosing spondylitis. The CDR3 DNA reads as TGTGCCAGCAGCTCGGGTCTTAGCACCGGGGAGCTGTTTTTT. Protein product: CASSSGLSTGELFF.